A single sample gave rise to the 29 T cell receptor beta chains below, sequenced in a study of pediatric ulcerative colitis. Here immunoSEQ multiplex PCR was the method, and the copy in TCRdb shows in-frame clones only, minus some. The data hold roughly 18,000 clones, with approximately 73% observed a single time. Rectal tissue came from one to two pinch biopsies taken at colonoscopy. Input material: gut tissue. These receptors were obtained from a boy younger than 18 with moderate ulcerative colitis.

This sequence joins TRBV6-1 and TRBJ1-5, with TRBD1 identical over 7 bases. This CDR3 contains 15 residues. Germline V gives CDR1 MNHNS, CDR2 SASEGT. The trim removed 5 bases at V and 5 bases at J, leaving 9 bases unmatched. The CDR3 here is CASSWGGGGDQPQHF. The CDR3 nucleotides are TGTGCCAGCAGTTGGGGTGGAGGGGGCGATCAGCCCCAGCATTTT.

The chain recombines TRBV19 with TRBJ2-1; D might be TRBD1 (7 bases). CDR3 length: 16 amino acids. Per germline, CDR1 LNHDA and CDR2 SQIVND (reference sequence). V dropped 5 bases and J dropped 8 bases, with 22 bases sitting between them. The CDR3 protein is CASSALTGRFIDEQFF. The CDR3 nucleotides are TGTGCCAGTAGTGCCCTGACAGGGAGGTTTATCGATGAGCAGTTCTTC. Using reference TRBV19 and TRBJ2-1 for the parts outside the CDR3, the full variable domain is DGGITQSPKYLFRKEGQNVTLSCEQNLNHDAMYWYRQDPGQGLRLIYYSQIVNDFQKGDIAEGYSVSREKKESFPLTVTSAQKNPTAFYLCASSALTGRFIDEQFFGPGTRLTVL.

The chain carries TRBV27 and TRBJ2-7; TRBD1 or TRBD2 may be the D gene (6 bases each). The V end lost 8 bases, the J end lost 3 bases, and 14 bases lay between the germline ends. CDR3 length: 13 residues. Germline V gene sequence: CDR1 MNHEY, CDR2 SMNVEV (reference sequence). Here the CDR3 DNA reads TGTGCCAGCGGGGGGACACCGCTCTACGAGCAGTACTTC. Protein product: CASGGTPLYEQYF.

This clone is a singleton in its sample. The chain couples TRBV12-5 to TRBJ1-2; the match to TRBD1 covers 7 bases. Germline CDR1 is LGHNT and CDR2 is FRNRAP. The CDR3 spans 12 residues. CDR3 residues: CSTGDFNYGYTF. As DNA, the CDR3 is TGTTCTACAGGGGACTTTAACTATGGCTACACCTTC.

The gene calls are TRBV5-1 and TRBJ2-1, with 8 positions matching TRBD1. The CDR3 totals 16 residues. CDR1 and CDR2 (germline): SGHRS, YFSETQ. V shed 3 bases and J 6 bases; nucleotides not matched to a gene: 11. This chain's CDR3 is CASSSVSGQGLNEQFF. DNA for the CDR3: TGCGCCAGCAGCTCTGTATCAGGACAGGGCCTCAATGAGCAGTTCTTC.

This clone was counted once. The CDR3 here is CASSPPSGGGRPYNEQFF. The CDR3 DNA is TGTGCCAGTAGCCCTCCCTCCGGGGGGGGTCGGCCCTACAATGAGCAGTTCTTC. This chain connects TRBV19 to TRBJ2-1; 8 bases match TRBD2. V shed 6 bases, J shed 2 bases, and the junction held 15 bases outside the gene matches. Germline CDR1 LNHDA, CDR2 SQIVND (reference sequence). There are 18 residues in the CDR3.

This clone occurred a few times. The chain links TRBV5-1 to TRBJ2-1; 12 bases are a match to TRBD1. The CDR3 has 16 amino acids. The ends lost 0 bases at V and 6 bases at J; junction bases unmatched: 4. Germline CDR1 and CDR2: SGHRS and YFSETQ. The CDR3 sequence: CASSLVSGQGANEQFF. Written as DNA, the CDR3 is TGCGCCAGCAGCTTGGTTTCGGGACAGGGGGCCAATGAGCAGTTCTTC.

This clone has only a few counts. Other nucleotide sequences from this sample produce the same CDR3. V and J are TRBV14 and TRBJ2-7; D remains unclear. V lost 2 bases and J lost 3, with 2 bases in between. CDR1 SGHDN and CDR2 FVKESK come from the germline V gene. The CDR3 totals 11 residues. The CDR3 DNA reads as TGTGCCAGCAGCCAATACTACGAGCAGTACTTC. Protein product: CASSQYYEQYF.

This clone was seen only a few times. This chain connects TRBV7-9 to TRBJ1-2; D is unresolved. This CDR3 contains 16 residues. Germline V gene sequence: CDR1 SEHNR, CDR2 FQNEAQ (reference sequence). The V end was cut by 5 bases, the J end by 3 bases, with 19 bases between. The CDR3 DNA is TGTGCCAGCAGCCCCCTGCGGCAGTTCGCGTACTATGGCTACACCTTC. Its translation is CASSPLRQFAYYGYTF. The variable domain in full, with the rest retrieved from reference TRBV7-9 and TRBJ1-2, is DTGVSQNPRHKITKRGQNVTFRCDPISEHNRLYWYRQTLGQGPEFLTYFQNEAQLEKSRLLSDRFSAERPKGSFSTLEIQRTEQGDSAMYLCASSPLRQFAYYGYTFGSGTRLTVV.

The CDR3 region has the DNA TGTGCCAGCAGCTTGGCGGCAGCTAACTATGGCTACACCTTC. Translated, it gives CASSLAAANYGYTF. The chain links TRBV5-5 to TRBJ1-2; D is undetermined. The V and J ends lost 0 bases and 0 bases respectively, with 6 bases between them. This CDR3 comprises 14 residues. Germline V gives CDR1 SGHKS, CDR2 YYEKEE (reference sequence).

This chain joins TRBV13 and TRBJ2-6; D is unclear. Trimming took 3 bases from V and 1 from J, leaving 1 base between them. In germline, CDR1 is PRHDT, CDR2 FYEKMQ (reference sequence). The CDR3 contains 13 residues. The CDR3 here is CASSLSGANVLTF. CDR3 DNA: TGTGCCAGCAGCTTGTCTGGGGCCAACGTCCTGACTTTC.

The chain links TRBV4-1 to TRBJ1-4, with 9 bases lining up with TRBD1. The CDR3 sequence is 18 residues long. CDR1 is MGHRA and CDR2 is YSYEKL in the germline V gene. The J segment lost 4 bases and the V segment lost 2 bases, leaving 11 bases of the junction unmatched. The chain's CDR3 is CASSQRGTGFSRNEKLFF. CDR3 in DNA: TGCGCCAGCAGCCAACGCGGGACAGGGTTCTCTCGTAATGAAAAACTGTTTTTT.

V usage is TRBV9 and J usage is TRBJ2-2; 7 bases agree with TRBD1. Germline-derived CDR1 and CDR2 are SGDLS and YYNGEE. V gave up 4 bases and J gave up 4 bases; unmatched junction bases: 7. CDR3 length: 15 residues. The DNA of the CDR3 is TGTGCCAGCAGCTTAGGGGGCTTCGGCACCGGGGAGCTGTTTTTT. It yields the protein CASSLGGFGTGELFF.

This clone was recorded a few times. The V and J genes are TRBV9 and TRBJ1-4, with TRBD1 as a possible D gene (5 bases). This CDR3 is built from 13 residues. Germline lookup yields CDR1 SGDLS and CDR2 YYNGEE. Trimming removed 4 bases at V and 7 bases at J, with 11 bases between. CDR3 sequence: CASSPDSGEKLFF. DNA for the CDR3: TGTGCCAGCAGCCCAGACAGCGGTGAAAAACTGTTTTTT. Full variable domain (outside the CDR3, taken from reference TRBV9 and TRBJ1-4): DSGVTQTPKHLITATGQRVTLRCSPRSGDLSVYWYQQSLDQGLQFLIQYYNGEERAKGNILERFSAQQFPDLHSELNLSSLELGDSALYFCASSPDSGEKLFFGSGTQLSVL.

This rearrangement joins TRBV5-1 to TRBJ2-7, with TRBD2 matching over 8 bases. Germline V gene data show CDR1 as SGHRS and CDR2 as YFSETQ. The ends lost 4 bases at V and 4 bases at J; junction bases unmatched: 10. The CDR3 contains 15 residues. This chain's CDR3 is CASSRETSAVYEQYF. In DNA form, the CDR3 reads TGCGCCAGCAGCCGAGAGACTAGCGCTGTTTACGAGCAGTACTTC.

The chain employs TRBV20-1 and TRBJ1-1; no clear D. The germline V gene has CDR1 DFQATT and CDR2 SNEGSKA (reference sequence). This CDR3 spans 11 amino acids. V was trimmed by 3 bases and J by 9 bases, leaving 11 bases between them. The CDR3 nucleotides are TGCAGTGCTAGCCCCGCAGACAAAGCTTTCTTT. Amino acids: CSASPADKAFF.

This clone showed up just a few times. This rearrangement joins TRBV7-9 to TRBJ1-6, with D maybe TRBD1 (5 bases). This CDR3 region has 14 residues. Germline-derived CDR1 and CDR2 are SEHNR and FQNEAQ (reference sequence). V was pared by 1 base and J by 6 bases, with 7 bases between. The CDR3 is CASSLDGTNSPLHF. CDR3 nucleotide sequence: TGTGCCAGCAGCTTAGACGGGACTAATTCACCCCTCCACTTT. The whole variable domain, remainder taken from reference TRBV7-9 and TRBJ1-6, is DTGVSQNPRHKITKRGQNVTFRCDPISEHNRLYWYRQTLGQGPEFLTYFQNEAQLEKSRLLSDRFSAERPKGSFSTLEIQRTEQGDSAMYLCASSLDGTNSPLHFGNGTRLTVT.

This clone was seen just once. The rearrangement uses TRBV5-6 and TRBJ2-2; TRBD1 matches 8 bases. The CDR3 is made up of 17 amino acids. Germline CDR1 is SGHDT and CDR2 is YYEEEE. V lost 4 bases to trimming and J lost 1 base; unmatched junction nucleotides: 9. CDR3 loop: CASSRRTDRGNTGELFF. The CDR3 DNA reads TGTGCCAGCAGCCGGAGAACAGACAGGGGGAACACCGGGGAGCTGTTTTTT. Filled out from reference TRBV5-6 and TRBJ2-2, the complete variable domain reads DAGVTQSPTHLIKTRGQQVTLRCSPKSGHDTVSWYQQALGQGPQFIFQYYEEEERQRGNFPDRFSGHQFPNYSSELNVNALLLGDSALYLCASSRRTDRGNTGELFFGEGSRLTVL.

This sequence joins TRBV5-1 and TRBJ1-1; a possible D gene is TRBD1 (5 bases). Trimming pared 1 base from V and 10 bases from J, leaving 17 bases between. This CDR3 contains 14 residues. The germline gives CDR1 SGHRS, CDR2 YFSETQ. The CDR3 region is CASSLQGASTGAFF. CDR3 sequence (DNA): TGCGCCAGCAGCTTGCAAGGGGCTTCAACAGGAGCTTTCTTT.

The chain links TRBV5-4 to TRBJ2-7, with TRBD2 as a possible D gene (5 bases). V was clipped by 5 bases and J by 5 bases, with 11 bases between them. Germline CDR1 reads SGHNT; CDR2 reads YYREEE (reference sequence). The CDR3 length is 12 residues. The CDR3: CASRFDYHEQYF. The CDR3 bases are TGTGCCAGCAGGTTCGACTATCACGAGCAGTACTTC.

The chain uses TRBV5-1 and TRBJ1-4; TRBD1 might be the D (6 bases). Per germline, CDR1 SGHRS and CDR2 YFSETQ. The CDR3 contains 14 residues. Between the trimmed V and J ends, which lost 2 bases and 6 bases, there was a span of 11 bases. The CDR3, as DNA: TGCGCCAGCAGCTTCAGGGGAAGAGATGAAAAACTGTTTTTT. Translation gives CASSFRGRDEKLFF.

This clone was found a few times. In DNA form, the CDR3 reads TGTGCCAGCAGCGATAGGACTAGCGGGAGTCCCAACCAAGAGACCCAGTACTTC. This encodes CASSDRTSGSPNQETQYF. This sequence joins TRBV7-9 and TRBJ2-5, with 13 positions matching TRBD2. Germline V gives CDR1 SEHNR, CDR2 FQNEAQ (reference sequence). V dropped 5 bases and J dropped 0; count of bases not matched to a gene: 9. The CDR3 length is 18 residues.

This chain links TRBV4-1 with TRBJ2-1; D is possibly TRBD2 (6 bases). Trimming took off 6 bases at V and 5 bases at J, with 14 bases between the two ends. The CDR3 spans 14 residues. The germline V gene has CDR1 MGHRA and CDR2 YSYEKL. The CDR3 DNA follows: TGCGCCAGCAGAACGATGGGGGGAAACAATGAGCAGTTCTTC. Protein sequence: CASRTMGGNNEQFF.

V usage is TRBV4-1 and J usage is TRBJ1-1; D may be TRBD1 (6 bases). Trimming pared 4 bases from V and 6 bases from J, leaving 15 bases between. CDR1 and CDR2 (germline): MGHRA, YSYEKL. The CDR3 sequence is 14 residues long. CDR3: CASSPGGALPEAFF. CDR3 in DNA: TGCGCCAGCAGCCCCGGGGGGGCGCTTCCTGAAGCTTTCTTT.

The rearrangement joins TRBV12-5 to TRBJ1-5; 8 nucleotides agree with TRBD1. CDR3 size: 15 residues. The V and J ends lost 6 bases and 6 bases, in that order; junction bases with no gene match: 10. Germline V lookup: CDR1 LGHNT, CDR2 FRNRAP. The CDR3 spells CASGPNRGESQPQHF. The CDR3 nucleotides are TGTGCTAGTGGCCCGAACAGGGGGGAGAGTCAGCCCCAGCATTTT.

The J gene is TRBJ2-2, the V gene TRBV6-4, with a possible D match to TRBD1 (7 bases). The CDR3 length is 15 residues. V was clipped by 6 bases and J by 9 bases, with 20 bases between them. Germline V gene sequence: CDR1 MRHNA, CDR2 SNTAGT. As DNA, the CDR3 is TGTGCCAGCAGCTTCTCGACAGGGAGGAACCGGGAGCTGTTTTTT. It is translated as CASSFSTGRNRELFF.

The CDR3 spells CAWEHKYGNEKLFF. The CDR3 nucleotides are TGTGCCTGGGAACATAAGTACGGTAATGAAAAACTGTTTTTT. The V call is TRBV30, the J call TRBJ1-4; D remains ambiguous. V lost 5 bases to trimming and J lost 4 bases, with 14 bases between them. From germline, CDR1 is GTSNPN and CDR2 SVGIG (reference sequence). This CDR3 region has 14 residues. The entire variable domain, with the rest obtained from reference TRBV30 and TRBJ1-4, is as follows: SQTIHQWPATLVQPVGSPLSLECTVEGTSNPNLYWYRQAAGRGLQLLFYSVGIGQISSEVPQNLSASRPQDRQFILSSKKLLLSDSGFYLCAWEHKYGNEKLFFGSGTQLSVL.

V and J are TRBV10-1 and TRBJ2-2, with 7 bases that match TRBD1. V shed 3 bases, J shed 4 bases, and the junction held 5 bases outside the gene matches. Germline V gene lookup returns CDR1 WNHNN and CDR2 SYGVQD (reference sequence). The CDR3 length is 15 residues. The CDR3 protein is CASSDGDRVTGELFF. DNA of the CDR3: TGCGCCAGCAGTGACGGAGACAGGGTCACCGGGGAGCTGTTTTTT.

The genes are TRBV6-1 and TRBJ1-1; D might be TRBD1 (5 bases). Between the trimmed V and J ends, which lost 5 bases and 3 bases, there was a span of 10 bases. This CDR3 contains 13 residues. Germline values: CDR1 MNHNS, CDR2 SASEGT. In DNA form, the CDR3 reads TGTGCCAGCAGTCAAGACAGATACACTGAAGCTTTCTTT. Amino acid sequence: CASSQDRYTEAFF.